This TCR beta chain was documented in a study of control samples from healthy donors and cancer patients. This CDR3 has 15 amino acids. CDR1 and CDR2 from the germline V gene are MNHEY and SMNVEV (reference sequence). Trimming took 6 bases from V and 2 from J; bases not matched to a gene: 8. Only in-frame clones appear in the TCRdb table, and some are missing; sequencing was by immunoSEQ multiplex PCR. The data show over 150,000 clones, approximately 92% seen once. This sequence originates from a middle-aged woman in good health. The chain uses TRBV27 and TRBJ2-5, with 8 bases fitting TRBD1. The specimen sequenced was blood. CDR3 region: CASSPLTGDQETQYF. Written as DNA, the CDR3 is TGTGCCAGCAGCCCGCTGACAGGGGATCAAGAGACCCAGTACTTC.